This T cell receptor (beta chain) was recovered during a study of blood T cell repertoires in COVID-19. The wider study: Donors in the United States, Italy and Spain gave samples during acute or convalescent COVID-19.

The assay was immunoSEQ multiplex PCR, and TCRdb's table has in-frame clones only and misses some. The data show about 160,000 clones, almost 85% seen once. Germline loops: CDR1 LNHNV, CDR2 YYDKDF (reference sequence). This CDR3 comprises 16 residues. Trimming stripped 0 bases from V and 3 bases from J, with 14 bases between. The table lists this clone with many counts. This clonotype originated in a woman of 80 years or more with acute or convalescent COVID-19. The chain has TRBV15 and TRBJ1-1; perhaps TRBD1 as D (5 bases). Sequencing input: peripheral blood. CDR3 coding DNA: TGTGCCACCAGCAGAGAAAGGGCCAGGGTGGACACTGAAGCTTTCTTT. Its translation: CATSRERARVDTEAFF. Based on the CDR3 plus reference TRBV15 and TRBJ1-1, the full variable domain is DAMVIQNPRYQVTQFGKPVTLSCSQTLNHNVMYWYQQKSSQAPKLLFHYYDKDFNNEADTPDNFQSRRPNTSFCFLDIRSPGLGDTAMYLCATSRERARVDTEAFFGQGTRLTVV.